The 16 T cell receptor beta chains listed next were all sequenced from one sample in a study of CD8+CD57+ T cells in acquired aplastic anemia. For sequencing, patients were chosen who had shown expansion of CD8+CD57+ cells by flow cytometry. The template for TCR beta VDJ and CDR3 sequence profiling was genomic DNA. TCRdb reprocessed the reads via MiXCR and lists one record per CDR3 protein. Of roughly 200,000 distinct CDR3 sequences in the sample, nearly 65% are singletons; the top ten hold more than 40%. The sequenced sample consisted of sorted CD4+, CD8+, or CD8+CD57+ T cells (not recorded which) from PBMCs. The source is a human donor with aplastic anemia.

This clonotype was observed a few times. The genes are TRBV27 and TRBJ1-2; D gene ambiguous. The CDR3 sequence is 15 residues long. Trimming removed 3 bases from V and 1 base from J, with 12 bases in between. Germline V gene lookup returns CDR1 MNHEY and CDR2 SMNVEV (reference sequence). The CDR3 DNA reads as TGTGCCAGCAGTTTTTCAGGCGGGCTTAACTATGGCTACACCTTC. It yields the protein CASSFSGGLNYGYTF.

This rearrangement joins TRBV9 to TRBJ2-1, with D possibly matching TRBD1 (5 bases). The CDR3 loop spans 15 amino acids. Trimming left V 4 bases short and J 2 bases short, with 13 bases between. CDR1 and CDR2 (germline): SGDLS, YYNGEE. CDR3: CASSFQGNPYNEQFF. The CDR3 nucleotides are TGTGCCAGCAGCTTTCAGGGCAATCCCTACAATGAGCAGTTCTTC.

This chain connects TRBV12-3 or TRBV12-4 to TRBJ2-5, with 9 bases matching TRBD1. Trimming at V came to 3 bases and at J to 7 bases, leaving 6 bases not matched to a gene. This CDR3 spans 14 amino acids. The CDR3 DNA reads as TGTGCCAGCAGTTTCTCGGGACAGGGAAGGACCCAGTACTTC. Translation: CASSFSGQGRTQYF.

J is TRBJ2-3 and V is TRBV10-3; D remains unclear. The CDR3 loop spans 15 amino acids. Germline V gene data show CDR1 as ENHRY and CDR2 as SYGVKD. V was trimmed by 2 bases and J by 0 bases, leaving 9 bases between them. CDR3 coding DNA: TGTGCCATCAGTGAGCCGAGAACTAGCACAGATACGCAGTATTTT. Its protein is CAISEPRTSTDTQYF.

Concerning this clonotype: A much larger clone differs by one base, so this may be a read error. This chain links TRBV5-1 with TRBJ2-7; a weak D match, TRBD2 (6 bases). V was pared by 1 base and J by 1 base, with 21 bases between. The CDR3 sequence is 18 residues long. In germline, CDR1 is SGHRS, CDR2 YFSETQ. The CDR3 loop reads CASSLTRWEEKYSYEQYF. The CDR3 DNA follows: TGCGCCAGCAGCTTGACTCGGTGGGAGGAGAAATATTCCTACGAGCAGTACTTC.

The chain combines TRBV29-1 with TRBJ1-1; 8 bases are shared with TRBD1. Germline V CDR1 and CDR2: SQVTM, ANQGSEA. The CDR3 is 14 amino acids. After removal of 1 base from V and 3 bases from J, the junction contained 4 bases not matched to a gene. In nucleotides, the CDR3 is TGCAGCGTTGAAGGGGACAGGATGGACACTGAAGCTTTCTTT. Encoded protein: CSVEGDRMDTEAFF.

The V gene is TRBV7-8, the J gene TRBJ2-5; D unclear. The CDR3 loop spans 14 amino acids. Looked up from germline, CDR1 is SGHVS and CDR2 is FQNEAQ. The V end lost 1 base, the J end lost 0 bases, and 6 bases lay between the germline ends. CDR3 in amino acids: CASSLDPDQETQYF. CDR3 DNA: TGTGCCAGCAGCTTAGACCCAGACCAAGAGACCCAGTACTTC. Supplemented by reference TRBV7-8 and TRBJ2-5, the full variable domain reads GAGVSQSPRYKVAKRGQDVALRCDPISGHVSLFWYQQALGQGPEFLTYFQNEAQLDKSGLPSDRFFAERPEGSVSTLKIQRTQQEDSAVYLCASSLDPDQETQYFGPGTRLLVL.

On this clonotype: An end of the junction does not agree with germline; a read error may underlie this. The chain recombines TRBV7-9 with TRBJ1-2; the D gene is possibly TRBD1 (5 bases). CDR1 and CDR2 (germline): SEHNR, FQNEAQ (reference sequence). The CDR3 sequence is 15 residues long. CDR3 nucleotides: TGCGCCAGCAGCTTGGCAGGGACCGCGAACTATGGCTACACCTTC. Its protein product is CASSLAGTANYGYTF.

This rearrangement joins TRBV9 to TRBJ2-7, with D perhaps TRBD1 (6 bases). CDR1 and CDR2 (germline): SGDLS, YYNGEE. Trimming removed 4 bases from V and 2 bases from J, with 13 bases in between. The CDR3 length is 14 residues. The CDR3 protein is CASSPQDRAYEQYF. The DNA for the CDR3 is TGTGCCAGCAGCCCCCAGGACAGAGCCTACGAGCAGTACTTC.

V usage is TRBV20-1 and J usage is TRBJ1-1, with TRBD1 identical over 7 bases. In germline, CDR1 is DFQATT, CDR2 SNEGSKA (reference sequence). V lost 3 bases, J lost 8 bases, and 3 bases stayed unmatched. This CDR3 contains 11 residues. The CDR3 DNA is TGCAGTGCTAGCCCGACAGGGGAAGCTTTCTTT. Amino acids: CSASPTGEAFF.

This chain connects TRBV15 to TRBJ2-2; D is uncertain. CDR1 is LNHNV and CDR2 is YYDKDF in the germline V gene (reference sequence). The V end lost 5 bases, the J end lost 7 bases, and 8 bases lay between the germline ends. The CDR3 is made up of 12 amino acids. CDR3 DNA: TGTGCCACCAGCTTTGGGATCGGGGAGCTGTTTTTT. This gives the protein CATSFGIGELFF.

The V gene is TRBV7-2, the J gene TRBJ1-6; 9 bases are a match to TRBD1. Per the germline V gene, CDR1 is SGHTA and CDR2 is FQGNSA. With 2 bases clipped from V and 7 bases from J, the junction kept 6 bases outside the gene matches. This CDR3 region has 16 residues. The CDR3 reads CASSLRPGTGNSPLHF. The CDR3 DNA sequence: TGTGCCAGCAGCTTACGACCCGGGACAGGGAATTCACCCCTCCACTTT.

The rearrangement links TRBV7-9 to TRBJ1-2; no clear D gene. V lost 5 bases and J lost 1, with 5 bases in between. The CDR3 sequence is 12 residues long. From germline, CDR1 is SEHNR and CDR2 FQNEAQ (reference sequence). The DNA of the CDR3 is TGTGCCAGCAGCCCGATTAACTATGGCTACACCTTC. Amino acid sequence: CASSPINYGYTF.

The chain carries TRBV15 and TRBJ1-3; TRBD1 might be the D (5 bases). Germline V gives CDR1 LNHNV, CDR2 YYDKDF (reference sequence). V gave up 1 base and J gave up 7 bases, with 11 bases separating them. The CDR3 contains 14 residues. Here the CDR3 reads CATSRGQGLNTIYF. The CDR3 coding sequence is TGTGCCACCAGCAGAGGTCAGGGATTGAACACCATATATTTT.

V and J are TRBV5-1 and TRBJ2-3; D gene ambiguous. Deletions cut 3 bases from V and 0 bases from J, with 11 bases between. The CDR3 covers 15 residues. Germline loops: CDR1 SGHRS, CDR2 YFSETQ. This CDR3 is CASSSDGRSTDTQYF. Here the CDR3 DNA reads TGCGCCAGCAGCTCGGACGGTAGGAGCACAGATACGCAGTATTTT.

V gene TRBV7-3 combines with J gene TRBJ2-3; D unresolved. The CDR3 is 13 amino acids. Germline V lookup: CDR1 SGHTA, CDR2 FQGTGA. V was pared by 1 base and J by 6 bases, with 8 bases between. DNA for the CDR3: TGTGCCAGCAGCTTAATGATCACCGATACGCAGTATTTT. Amino acid sequence: CASSLMITDTQYF.